The clone carrying this T cell receptor beta chain was detected only a few times. Seattle's enrolled individuals joined amid active infection and were then monitored longitudinally. These data belong to a study of blood T cell repertoires in COVID-19. Study-wide context: Both acute and convalescent COVID-19 samples were obtained from the United States, Italy and Spain. T cells, B-cell-depleted T cells, or PBMCs supplied cDNA or gDNA.

In the original workflow: Reference gene primer amplification yielded estimated nucleated cell counts. The table came from immunoSEQ multiplex PCR; TCRdb's copy has only in-frame clones and leaves some out. The V and J calls and the clone size are those of that table, but D and trimming were determined from the DNA. The sample has some 290,000 clones; roughly nine tenths are singletons. The CDR3 spans 13 residues. The sequence was collected from a woman in her thirties with COVID-19, enrolled during active disease. The chain carries TRBV21-1 and TRBJ1-2. TRBV21-1 counts as a pseudogene. Sample: peripheral blood. CDR3 in amino acids: CASSKDRRSGYTF. CDR3 bases: TGTGCCAGCAGCAAAGATCGGAGGAGTGGCTACACCTTC.